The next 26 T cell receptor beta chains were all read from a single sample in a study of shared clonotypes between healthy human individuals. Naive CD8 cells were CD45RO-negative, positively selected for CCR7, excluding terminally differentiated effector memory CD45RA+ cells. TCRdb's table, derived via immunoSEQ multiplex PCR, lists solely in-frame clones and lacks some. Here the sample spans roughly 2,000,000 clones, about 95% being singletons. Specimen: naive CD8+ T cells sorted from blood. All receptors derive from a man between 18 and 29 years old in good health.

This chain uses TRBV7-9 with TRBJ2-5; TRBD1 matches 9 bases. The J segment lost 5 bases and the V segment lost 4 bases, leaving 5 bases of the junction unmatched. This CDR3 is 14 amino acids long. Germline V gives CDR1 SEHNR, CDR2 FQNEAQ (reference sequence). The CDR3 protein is CASSSGQGMETQYF. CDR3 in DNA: TGTGCCAGCAGCTCCGGACAGGGGATGGAGACCCAGTACTTC.

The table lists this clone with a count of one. The CDR3 here is CASSPNTQTGLTEAFF. The CDR3 DNA reads TGTGCCAGCAGCCCCAATACACAGACAGGGCTGACTGAAGCTTTCTTT. This chain links TRBV5-6 with TRBJ1-1, with 7 positions matching TRBD1. Germline lookup yields CDR1 SGHDT and CDR2 YYEEEE. CDR3 length: 16 amino acids. With 4 bases clipped from V and 5 bases from J, the junction kept 14 bases outside the gene matches.

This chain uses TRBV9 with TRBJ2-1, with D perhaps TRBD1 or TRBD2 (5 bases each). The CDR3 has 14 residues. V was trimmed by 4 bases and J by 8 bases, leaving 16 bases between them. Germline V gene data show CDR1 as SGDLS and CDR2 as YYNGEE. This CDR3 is CASSTYGGRDEQFF. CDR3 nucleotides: TGTGCCAGCAGCACCTACGGAGGCAGGGATGAGCAGTTCTTC. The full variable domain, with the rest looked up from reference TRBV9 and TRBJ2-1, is DSGVTQTPKHLITATGQRVTLRCSPRSGDLSVYWYQQSLDQGLQFLIQYYNGEERAKGNILERFSAQQFPDLHSELNLSSLELGDSALYFCASSTYGGRDEQFFGPGTRLTVL.

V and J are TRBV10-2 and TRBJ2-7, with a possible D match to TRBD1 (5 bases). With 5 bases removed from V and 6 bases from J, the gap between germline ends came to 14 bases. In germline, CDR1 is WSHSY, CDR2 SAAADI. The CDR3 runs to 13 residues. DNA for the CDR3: TGCGCCAGCAGTCCAGGGTTTCCCCTCGAGCAGTACTTC. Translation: CASSPGFPLEQYF.

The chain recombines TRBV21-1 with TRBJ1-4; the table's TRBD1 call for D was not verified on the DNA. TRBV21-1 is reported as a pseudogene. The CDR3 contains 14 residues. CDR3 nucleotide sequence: TGTGCCAGCAGACCGACAGGGCCTAATGAAAAACTGTTTTTT. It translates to CASRPTGPNEKLFF.

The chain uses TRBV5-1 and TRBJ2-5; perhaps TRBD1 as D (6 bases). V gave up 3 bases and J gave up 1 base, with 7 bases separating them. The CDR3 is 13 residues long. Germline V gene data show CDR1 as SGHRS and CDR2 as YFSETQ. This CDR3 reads CASSWDTQETQYF. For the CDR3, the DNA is TGCGCCAGCAGCTGGGACACCCAAGAGACCCAGTACTTC. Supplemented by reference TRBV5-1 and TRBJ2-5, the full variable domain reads KAGVTQTPRYLIKTRGQQVTLSCSPISGHRSVSWYQQTPGQGLQFLFEYFSETQRNKGNFPGRFSGRQFSNSRSEMNVSTLELGDSALYLCASSWDTQETQYFGPGTRLLVL.

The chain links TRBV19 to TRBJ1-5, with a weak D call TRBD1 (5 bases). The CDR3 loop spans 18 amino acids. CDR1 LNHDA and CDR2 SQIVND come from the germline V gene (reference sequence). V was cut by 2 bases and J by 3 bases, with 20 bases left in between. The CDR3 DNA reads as TGTGCCAGTAGTATATTGGGACCGGACATCATCCTCAATCAGCCCCAGCATTTT. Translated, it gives CASSILGPDIILNQPQHF.

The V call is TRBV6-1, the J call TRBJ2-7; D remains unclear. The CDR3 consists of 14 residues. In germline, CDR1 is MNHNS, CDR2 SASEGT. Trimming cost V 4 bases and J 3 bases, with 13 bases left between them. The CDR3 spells CASSGVKENYEQYF. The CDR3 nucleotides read TGTGCCAGCAGTGGGGTTAAGGAAAACTACGAGCAGTACTTC.

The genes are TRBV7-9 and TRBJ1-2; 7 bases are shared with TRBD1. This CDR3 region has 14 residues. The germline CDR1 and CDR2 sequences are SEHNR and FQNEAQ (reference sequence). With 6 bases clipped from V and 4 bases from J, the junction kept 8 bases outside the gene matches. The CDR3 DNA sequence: TGTGCCAGCAGGCCGGGGGGACAGTTCTATGGCTACACCTTC. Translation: CASRPGGQFYGYTF.

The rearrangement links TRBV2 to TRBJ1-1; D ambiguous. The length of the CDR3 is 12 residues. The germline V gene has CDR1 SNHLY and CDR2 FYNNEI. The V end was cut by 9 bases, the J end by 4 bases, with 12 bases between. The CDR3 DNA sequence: TGTGCCAGTGAATGGGAGGGCACTGAAGCTTTCTTT. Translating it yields CASEWEGTEAFF.

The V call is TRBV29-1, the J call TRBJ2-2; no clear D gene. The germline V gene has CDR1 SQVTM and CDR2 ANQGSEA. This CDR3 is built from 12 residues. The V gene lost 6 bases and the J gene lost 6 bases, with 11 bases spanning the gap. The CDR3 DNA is TGCAGCGTGACGGGCCTTGCCGGGGAGCTGTTTTTT. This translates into CSVTGLAGELFF.

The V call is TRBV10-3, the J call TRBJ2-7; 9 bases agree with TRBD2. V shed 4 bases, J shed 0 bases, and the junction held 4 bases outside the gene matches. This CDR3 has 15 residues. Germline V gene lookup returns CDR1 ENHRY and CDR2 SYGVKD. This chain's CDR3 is CAISAGGRDSYEQYF. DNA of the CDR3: TGTGCCATCAGTGCTGGCGGGAGGGACTCCTACGAGCAGTACTTC.

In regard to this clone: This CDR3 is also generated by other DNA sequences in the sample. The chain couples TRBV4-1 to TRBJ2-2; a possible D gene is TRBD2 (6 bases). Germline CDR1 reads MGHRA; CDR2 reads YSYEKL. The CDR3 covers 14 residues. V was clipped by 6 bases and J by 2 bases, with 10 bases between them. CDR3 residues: CASRLAPNTGELFF. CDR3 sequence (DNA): TGCGCCAGCAGACTAGCTCCCAACACCGGGGAGCTGTTTTTT.

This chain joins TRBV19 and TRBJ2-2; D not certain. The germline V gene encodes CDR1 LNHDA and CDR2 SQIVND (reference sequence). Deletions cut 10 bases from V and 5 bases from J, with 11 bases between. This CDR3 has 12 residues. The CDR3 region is CATFSDTGELFF. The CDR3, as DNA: TGTGCCACCTTCTCGGATACCGGGGAGCTGTTTTTT. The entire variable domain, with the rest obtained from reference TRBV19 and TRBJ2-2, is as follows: DGGITQSPKYLFRKEGQNVTLSCEQNLNHDAMYWYRQDPGQGLRLIYYSQIVNDFQKGDIAEGYSVSREKKESFPLTVTSAQKNPTAFYLCATFSDTGELFFGEGSRLTVL.

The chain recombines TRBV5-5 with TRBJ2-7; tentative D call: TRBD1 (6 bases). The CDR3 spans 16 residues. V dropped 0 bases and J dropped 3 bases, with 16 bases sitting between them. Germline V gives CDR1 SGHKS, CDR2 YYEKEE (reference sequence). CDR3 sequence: CASSLAIYRVVYEQYF. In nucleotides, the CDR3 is TGTGCCAGCAGCTTGGCCATCTACAGGGTGGTCTACGAGCAGTACTTC.

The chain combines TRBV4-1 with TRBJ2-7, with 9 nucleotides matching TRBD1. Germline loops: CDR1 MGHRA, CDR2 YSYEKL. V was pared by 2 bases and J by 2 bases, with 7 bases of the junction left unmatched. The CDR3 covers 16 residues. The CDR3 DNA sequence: TGCGCCAGCAGCCAACGCACCGGGACAGGGACCTACGAGCAGTACTTC. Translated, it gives CASSQRTGTGTYEQYF.

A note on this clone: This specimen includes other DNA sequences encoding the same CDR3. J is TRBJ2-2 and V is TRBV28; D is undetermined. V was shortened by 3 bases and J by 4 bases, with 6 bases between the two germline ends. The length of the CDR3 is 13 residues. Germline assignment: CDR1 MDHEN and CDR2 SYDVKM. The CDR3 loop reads CASSFRVTGELFF. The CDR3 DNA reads TGTGCCAGCAGTTTTCGTGTCACCGGGGAGCTGTTTTTT.

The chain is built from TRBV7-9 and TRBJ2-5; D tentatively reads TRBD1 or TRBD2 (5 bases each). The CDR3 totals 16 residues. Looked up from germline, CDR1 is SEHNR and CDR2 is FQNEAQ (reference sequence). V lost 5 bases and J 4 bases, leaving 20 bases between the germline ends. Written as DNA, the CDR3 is TGTGCCAGCAGCCCCTCAAGAGGGACCGTTCCAGAGACCCAGTACTTC. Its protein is CASSPSRGTVPETQYF.

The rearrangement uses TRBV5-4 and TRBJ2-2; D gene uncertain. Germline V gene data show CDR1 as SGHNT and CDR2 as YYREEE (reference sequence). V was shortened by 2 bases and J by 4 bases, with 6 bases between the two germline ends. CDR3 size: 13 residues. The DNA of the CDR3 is TGTGCCAGCAGCTTTATAATCACCGGGGAGCTGTTTTTT. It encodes CASSFIITGELFF.

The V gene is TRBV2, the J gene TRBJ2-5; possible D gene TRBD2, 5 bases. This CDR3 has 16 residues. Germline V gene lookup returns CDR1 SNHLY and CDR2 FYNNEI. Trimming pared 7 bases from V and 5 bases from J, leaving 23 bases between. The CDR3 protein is CASIGYDATRRETQYF. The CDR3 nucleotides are TGTGCCAGCATTGGGTATGACGCCACTAGACGGGAGACCCAGTACTTC.

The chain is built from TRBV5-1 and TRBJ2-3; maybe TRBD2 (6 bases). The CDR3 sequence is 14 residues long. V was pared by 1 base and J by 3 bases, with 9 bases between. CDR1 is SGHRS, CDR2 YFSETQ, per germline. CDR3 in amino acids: CASSLWGVTDTQYF. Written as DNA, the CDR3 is TGCGCCAGCAGCTTGTGGGGGGTTACAGATACGCAGTATTTT.

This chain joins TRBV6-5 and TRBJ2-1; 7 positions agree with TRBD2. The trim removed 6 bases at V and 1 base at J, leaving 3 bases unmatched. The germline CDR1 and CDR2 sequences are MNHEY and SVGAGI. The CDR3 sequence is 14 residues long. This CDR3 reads CASSGRPSYNEQFF. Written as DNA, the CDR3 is TGTGCCAGCAGCGGGAGGCCGTCCTACAATGAGCAGTTCTTC.

CDR3 amino acids: CATRQGAYEQYF. The CDR3 nucleotides are TGTGCCACCCGACAGGGGGCCTACGAGCAGTACTTC. The chain has TRBV6-1 and TRBJ2-7; 9 bases are shared with TRBD1. Germline V CDR1 and CDR2: MNHNS, SASEGT. The J segment lost 2 bases and the V segment lost 10 bases, leaving 3 bases of the junction unmatched. CDR3 length: 12 amino acids.

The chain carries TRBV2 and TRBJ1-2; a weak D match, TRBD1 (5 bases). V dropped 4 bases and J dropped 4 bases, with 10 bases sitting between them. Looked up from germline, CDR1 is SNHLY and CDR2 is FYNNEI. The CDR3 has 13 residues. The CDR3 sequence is CASSGSGGYGYTF. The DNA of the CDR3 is TGTGCCAGCAGTGGGTCGGGGGGCTATGGCTACACCTTC.

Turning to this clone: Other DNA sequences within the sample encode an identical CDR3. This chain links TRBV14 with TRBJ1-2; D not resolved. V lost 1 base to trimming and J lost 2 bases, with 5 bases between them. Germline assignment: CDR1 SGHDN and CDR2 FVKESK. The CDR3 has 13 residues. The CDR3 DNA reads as TGTGCCAGCAGCCAAGGGCAGAACTATGGCTACACCTTC. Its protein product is CASSQGQNYGYTF.

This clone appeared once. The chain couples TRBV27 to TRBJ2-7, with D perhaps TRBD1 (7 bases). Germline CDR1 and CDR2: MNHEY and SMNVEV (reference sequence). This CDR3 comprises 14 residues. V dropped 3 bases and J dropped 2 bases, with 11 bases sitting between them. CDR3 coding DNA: TGTGCCAGCAGTTTCAGGGGGGAGACCTACGAGCAGTACTTC. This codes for CASSFRGETYEQYF.